This entry lists 30 T cell receptor beta chains sequenced from one sample in a study of OX40 agonist ivuxolimab in advanced cancers. Libraries were prepared by immunoSEQ multiplex PCR; TCRdb keeps only in-frame clonotypes and omits some of them. This sample yields tens of thousands of clones, of which more than 65% are seen a single time; over 0.95% belongs to the top ten. Sequencing was performed on CD4+ or CD8+ T cells sorted from blood, taken in a trial of the OX40 agonist ivuxolimab. All receptors come from an adult with an advanced solid tumor such as melanoma, head and neck, liver or kidney cancer.

The chain carries TRBV4-2 and TRBJ1-1; D possibly corresponds to TRBD1 (6 bases). The length of the CDR3 is 20 residues. Trimming stripped 0 bases from V and 6 bases from J, with 29 bases between. The germline V gene encodes CDR1 LGHNA and CDR2 YNFKEQ. The CDR3 is CASSQDGLGGERGAHPEAFF. DNA of the CDR3: TGTGCCAGCAGCCAAGATGGTTTAGGAGGAGAGCGGGGGGCGCATCCTGAAGCTTTCTTT.

The chain couples TRBV7-2 to TRBJ2-2; 12 nucleotides align to TRBD2. The length of the CDR3 is 15 residues. CDR1 is SGHTA and CDR2 is FQGNSA in the germline V gene. V dropped 6 bases and J dropped 3; count of bases not matched to a gene: 2. Written as DNA, the CDR3 is TGTGCCAGCAGGAGGACTAGCGGGGACACCGGGGAGCTGTTTTTT. Amino acids: CASRRTSGDTGELFF.

CDR3 amino acids: CASTPSWDGGGYTF. The CDR3 DNA is TGCGCCAGCACCCCTAGCTGGGACGGCGGTGGCTACACCTTC. This rearrangement joins TRBV10-2 to TRBJ1-2; possible D gene TRBD1, 5 bases. The CDR3 totals 14 residues. The V end lost 7 bases, the J end lost 7 bases, and 19 bases lay between the germline ends. CDR1 is WSHSY, CDR2 SAAADI, per germline.

The rearrangement uses TRBV7-9 and TRBJ1-2, with 8 bases aligning to TRBD1. The CDR3 extends over 14 amino acids. CDR1 is SEHNR, CDR2 FQNEAQ, per germline (reference sequence). V was pared by 6 bases and J by 5 bases, with 8 bases of the junction left unmatched. The CDR3 DNA is TGTGCCAGCAGAGACGCAGGGGGCTCGTATGGCTACACCTTC. Its protein product is CASRDAGGSYGYTF.

The V gene is TRBV5-1, the J gene TRBJ1-1, with a tentative D call TRBD1 (6 bases). The V end lost 4 bases, the J end lost 1 base, and 8 bases lay between the germline ends. The germline CDR1 and CDR2 sequences are SGHRS and YFSETQ. CDR3 length: 13 residues. The CDR3 loop is CASSAGQNTEAFF. The CDR3, as DNA: TGCGCCAGCAGCGCGGGACAGAACACTGAAGCTTTCTTT.

This clone was observed a few times. This sequence joins TRBV7-2 and TRBJ2-1; 9 bases are a match to TRBD1. The CDR3 totals 15 residues. V lost 3 bases, J lost 7 bases, and 7 bases stayed unmatched. Per germline, CDR1 SGHTA and CDR2 FQGNSA. CDR3 region: CASSFLGQGSNEQFF. In nucleotides, the CDR3 is TGTGCCAGCAGCTTTCTGGGACAGGGATCGAATGAGCAGTTCTTC. The entire variable domain, with the rest obtained from reference TRBV7-2 and TRBJ2-1, is as follows: GAGVSQSPSNKVTEKGKDVELRCDPISGHTALYWYRQSLGQGLEFLIYFQGNSAPDKSGLPSDRFSAERTGGSVSTLTIQRTQQEDSAVYLCASSFLGQGSNEQFFGPGTRLTVL.

This rearrangement joins TRBV6-1 to TRBJ2-5; D call uncertain. The CDR3 has 13 amino acids. V was trimmed by 3 bases and J by 12 bases, leaving 17 bases between them. Germline loops: CDR1 MNHNS, CDR2 SASEGT. The DNA of the CDR3 is TGTGCCAGCAGTGAGATGGCCCCCCGTGAGAAGTACTTC. Translating it yields CASSEMAPREKYF.

This clone was seen a single time. The chain has TRBV19 and TRBJ1-1; 11 positions agree with TRBD1. The CDR3 has 18 residues. Germline assignment: CDR1 LNHDA and CDR2 SQIVND (reference sequence). Unmatched junction bases numbered 11, after V lost 0 bases and J lost 5 bases. The CDR3 protein is CASSIDLWTGGGGTEAFF. DNA for the CDR3: TGTGCCAGTAGTATAGATCTGTGGACAGGGGGCGGTGGTACTGAAGCTTTCTTT.

The CDR3 nucleotides read TGCAGTGCTAGCGGGGGGGATACGCAGTATTTT. This codes for CSASGGDTQYF. This chain links TRBV20-1 with TRBJ2-3; TRBD2 aligns across 7 bases. The germline gives CDR1 DFQATT, CDR2 SNEGSKA (reference sequence). The ends lost 3 bases at V and 6 bases at J; junction bases unmatched: 0. The CDR3 runs 11 residues.

This clone was seen a single time. The chain recombines TRBV5-4 with TRBJ1-3; the D is unclear. The CDR3 is made up of 13 amino acids. Germline CDR1 SGHNT, CDR2 YYREEE (reference sequence). V was clipped by 0 bases and J by 3 bases, with 4 bases between them. Here the CDR3 DNA reads TGTGCCAGCAGCTTGGATGGTGGAAACACCATATATTTT. This codes for CASSLDGGNTIYF.

The chain has TRBV27 and TRBJ1-5; 8 bases agree with TRBD1. Germline V CDR1 and CDR2: MNHEY, SMNVEV (reference sequence). The CDR3 loop spans 16 amino acids. J was trimmed by 2 bases and V by 4 bases; bases with no gene match: 7. In DNA form, the CDR3 reads TGTGCCAGCAGTTCCCAGGGGGCCGTAGGCAATCAGCCCCAGCATTTT. It is translated as CASSSQGAVGNQPQHF.

This chain joins TRBV18 and TRBJ1-2, with 9 bases that match TRBD1. Trimming at V came to 3 bases and at J to 7 bases, leaving 9 bases not matched to a gene. The CDR3 is made up of 15 amino acids. Per germline, CDR1 KGHSH and CDR2 LQKENI. CDR3 DNA sequence: TGTGCCAGCTCACCCGGACAGGGGCCTCTTTCTGGCTACACCTTC. Protein product: CASSPGQGPLSGYTF.

This chain uses TRBV11-2 with TRBJ1-2; TRBD1 is a possible D gene (5 bases). This CDR3 region has 14 residues. Trimming cost V 1 base and J 8 bases, with 14 bases left between them. Germline assignment: CDR1 SGHAT and CDR2 FQNNGV. The chain's CDR3 is CASSLALGATGYTF. The CDR3 DNA reads TGTGCCAGCAGCTTAGCTCTAGGGGCTACCGGCTACACCTTC.

The chain employs TRBV5-8 and TRBJ1-4; 11 nucleotides match TRBD1. The CDR3 spans 14 residues. Germline CDR1 and CDR2: SGHTS and YDEGEE. V shed 0 bases and J 10 bases; nucleotides not matched to a gene: 2. In DNA, the CDR3 is TGTGCCAGCAGCTTGGCCGGGACAGGGGGAAAACTGTTTTTT. This codes for CASSLAGTGGKLFF.

This chain connects TRBV19 to TRBJ1-2; D unclear. The CDR3 has 13 residues. The germline V gene has CDR1 LNHDA and CDR2 SQIVND (reference sequence). Trimming left V 5 bases short and J 3 bases short, with 10 bases between. In nucleotides, the CDR3 is TGTGCCAGTAGTGGGAGGGCGGACTATGGCTACACCTTC. Translating gives CASSGRADYGYTF.

This clone appeared a few times. V gene TRBV11-2 combines with J gene TRBJ1-1, with D perhaps matching TRBD1 (5 bases). Germline values: CDR1 SGHAT, CDR2 FQNNGV. Trimming removed 4 bases from V and 1 base from J, with 10 bases in between. There are 14 residues in the CDR3. The CDR3 region is CASSSSRENTEAFF. CDR3 nucleotide sequence: TGTGCCAGCAGCTCGAGCAGGGAGAACACTGAAGCTTTCTTT. The whole variable domain, remainder taken from reference TRBV11-2 and TRBJ1-1, is EAGVAQSPRYKIIEKRQSVAFWCNPISGHATLYWYQQILGQGPKLLIQFQNNGVVDDSQLPKDRFSAERLKGVDSTLKIQPAKLEDSAVYLCASSSSRENTEAFFGQGTRLTVV.

The chain couples TRBV12-2 to TRBJ1-2; the DNA was not used to check the table's D call, TRBD1. TRBV12-2 is recorded as a pseudogene. This CDR3 has 17 residues. The chain's CDR3 is CASRFRPGHLIYYGYTF. For the CDR3, the DNA is TGTGCAAGTCGCTTTCGACCGGGACACCTAATCTACTATGGCTACACCTTC.

This clone was observed a single time. V and J are TRBV19 and TRBJ1-1; unclear D gene. V was trimmed by 4 bases and J by 2 bases, leaving 8 bases between them. Germline V gives CDR1 LNHDA, CDR2 SQIVND (reference sequence). This CDR3 has 13 residues. CDR3 DNA sequence: TGTGCCAGTAGTAATCAGAGAAACACTGAAGCTTTCTTT. As protein: CASSNQRNTEAFF.

The chain recombines TRBV7-2 with TRBJ1-6; D is unresolved. The ends were cut back, 2 bases at V and 9 bases at J, with 5 bases in the middle. CDR1 is SGHTA and CDR2 is FQGNSA in the germline V gene. The CDR3 runs to 12 residues. The CDR3 coding sequence is TGTGCCAGCAGCTTAACCCCTTCACCCCTCCACTTT. Its translation is CASSLTPSPLHF. The full variable domain, rest sourced from reference TRBV7-2 and TRBJ1-6, is GAGVSQSPSNKVTEKGKDVELRCDPISGHTALYWYRQSLGQGLEFLIYFQGNSAPDKSGLPSDRFSAERTGGSVSTLTIQRTQQEDSAVYLCASSLTPSPLHFGNGTRLTVT.

This chain connects TRBV6-1 to TRBJ2-3, with D unclear. CDR3 length equals 13 residues. The V end lost 1 base, the J end lost 14 bases, and 16 bases lay between the germline ends. The germline V gene encodes CDR1 MNHNS and CDR2 SASEGT. CDR3 residues: CASSEGVGRCPYF. The CDR3 DNA reads TGTGCCAGCAGTGAAGGGGTGGGAAGGTGCCCGTATTTT.

The chain uses TRBV19 and TRBJ1-2; TRBD1 matches at 8 bases. The CDR3 is 15 amino acids. The germline gives CDR1 LNHDA, CDR2 SQIVND (reference sequence). V dropped 3 bases and J dropped 4; count of bases not matched to a gene: 7. CDR3 sequence reads: CASSIEGQGRYGYTF. The CDR3 DNA sequence: TGTGCCAGTAGTATTGAAGGACAGGGACGCTATGGCTACACCTTC.

This chain links TRBV7-2 with TRBJ1-2; TRBD1 matches at 8 bases. The CDR3 is 14 amino acids. Germline CDR1 and CDR2: SGHTA and FQGNSA. The trim removed 5 bases at V and 4 bases at J, leaving 6 bases unmatched. The CDR3 DNA reads as TGTGCCAGCAGCCCCGGACAGGGCGTCTATGGCTACACCTTC. It translates to CASSPGQGVYGYTF.

The V and J genes are TRBV2 and TRBJ1-1; 8 bases are a match to TRBD1. The CDR3 covers 13 residues. The trim removed 8 bases at V and 1 base at J, leaving 3 bases unmatched. CDR1 is SNHLY and CDR2 is FYNNEI in the germline V gene. The CDR3 reads CASQGTGNTEAFF. The CDR3, as DNA: TGTGCCAGCCAGGGGACAGGGAACACTGAAGCTTTCTTT.

The J gene is TRBJ1-2, the V gene TRBV4-3; D is unclear. The CDR3 totals 14 residues. V lost 8 bases, J lost 5 bases, and 18 bases lay in between. CDR1 and CDR2 (germline): LGHNA, YSLEER. CDR3 in amino acids: CASAPWRGPYGYTF. The CDR3 DNA is TGCGCCAGCGCCCCTTGGAGAGGGCCGTATGGCTACACCTTC.

The J gene is TRBJ2-1, the V gene TRBV18; D is unclear. This CDR3 is 15 amino acids long. Germline loops: CDR1 KGHSH, CDR2 LQKENI. V lost 6 bases and J lost 0, with 12 bases in between. Here the CDR3 DNA reads TGTGCCAGCTCGGAACGGGTAAGCTCCTACAATGAGCAGTTCTTC. Translated: CASSERVSSYNEQFF.

The chain recombines TRBV2 with TRBJ1-4; no reliable D call. Trimming took off 3 bases at V and 4 bases at J, with 6 bases between the two ends. The CDR3 covers 13 residues. Germline V lookup: CDR1 SNHLY, CDR2 FYNNEI. CDR3 in DNA: TGTGCCAGCAGTGAGGAGGTTAATGAAAAACTGTTTTTT. Translated: CASSEEVNEKLFF.

This chain connects TRBV5-6 to TRBJ1-6; D gene unclear. Deletions cut 4 bases from V and 0 bases from J, with 17 bases between. Germline assignment: CDR1 SGHDT and CDR2 YYEEEE. This CDR3 is built from 18 residues. The CDR3 DNA reads TGTGCCAGCAGCCGTGGGTGGGCGGATAGCTCCTATAATTCACCCCTCCACTTT. Amino acids: CASSRGWADSSYNSPLHF.

V usage is TRBV19 and J usage is TRBJ2-5; perhaps D is TRBD1 or TRBD2 (6 bases each). Germline CDR1 LNHDA, CDR2 SQIVND (reference sequence). CDR3 size: 15 residues. Deletions cut 3 bases from V and 4 bases from J, with 15 bases between. This CDR3 is CASSILGGQGETQYF. The CDR3 DNA sequence: TGTGCCAGTAGTATCCTCGGGGGCCAGGGAGAGACCCAGTACTTC.

This clone showed up just a few times. CDR3 sequence (DNA): TGTGCCAGCAGCTCCCGGACTAGCGGGGGGACCAGCGACCTCTACGAGCAGTACTTC. Protein: CASSSRTSGGTSDLYEQYF. This chain links TRBV13 with TRBJ2-7, with TRBD2 matching over 14 bases. Per germline, CDR1 PRHDT and CDR2 FYEKMQ (reference sequence). The CDR3 contains 19 residues. J gave up 3 bases and V 4 bases, and 14 bases lay outside the gene matches.

There are a few counts of this clone. The chain links TRBV6-1 to TRBJ2-7; D ambiguous. The V and J ends lost 2 bases and 4 bases respectively, with 9 bases between them. The CDR3 has 13 amino acids. Germline loops: CDR1 MNHNS, CDR2 SASEGT. The CDR3 is CASSELTNYEQYF. For the CDR3, the DNA is TGTGCCAGCAGTGAATTGACAAATTACGAGCAGTACTTC.